What follows are 3 T cell receptor beta chains derived from one specimen sequenced in a study of read filtering for tumor transcriptome and immune sequencing. This library used about 400 ng RNA and molecular barcoded adaptors spanning alpha/delta and beta/gamma chains. TCRdb reprocessed the reads with MiXCR, giving one entry per CDR3 protein. This sample carries approximately 510 distinct CDR3 sequences, about four fifths of them seen once, and the ten largest clones take 40% to 50%. Sequencing was done on a sample of a population of CD138-negative cells sorted from bone marrow. The receptors were sampled from a donor at least 40 years old with multiple myeloma. This table probably holds off-target reads from a library built for another chain.

The V gene is TRBV29-1, the J gene TRBJ2-1, with 8 bases lining up with TRBD2. The CDR3 spans 12 residues. The V gene's germline CDR1 is SQVTM and CDR2 ANQGSEA. J was trimmed by 5 bases and V by 4 bases; bases with no gene match: 1. In DNA, the CDR3 is TGCAGCGTTGGGCGGGGGGACAATGAGCAGTTCTTC. Amino acid sequence: CSVGRGDNEQFF.

V is TRBV3-1 and J is TRBJ2-1; D gene uncertain. The germline V gene has CDR1 LGHDT and CDR2 YNNKEL (reference sequence). The CDR3 has 12 residues. Trimming cost V 3 bases and J 11 bases, with 11 bases left between them. CDR3 nucleotides: TGTGCCAGCAGCCACGCAGACCACAAGCAGTTCTTC. Its protein is CASSHADHKQFF.

This chain's CDR3 is CASSLAWNTEAFF. In DNA form, the CDR3 reads TGTGCCAGCAGCTTAGCCTGGAACACTGAAGCTTTCTTT. The V and J genes are TRBV7-2 and TRBJ1-1, with D uncertain. Germline V CDR1 and CDR2: SGHTA, FQGNSA. CDR3 length: 13 amino acids. V lost 0 bases to trimming and J lost 1 base, with 3 bases between them.